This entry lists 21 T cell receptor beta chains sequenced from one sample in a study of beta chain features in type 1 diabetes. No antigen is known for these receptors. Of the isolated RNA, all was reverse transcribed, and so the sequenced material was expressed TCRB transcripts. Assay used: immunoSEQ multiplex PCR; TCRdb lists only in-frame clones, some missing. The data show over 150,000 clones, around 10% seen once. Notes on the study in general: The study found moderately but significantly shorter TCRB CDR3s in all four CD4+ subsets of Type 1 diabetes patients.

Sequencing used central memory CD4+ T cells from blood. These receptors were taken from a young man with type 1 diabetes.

The CDR3 loop reads CASSPSGTGTETQYF. The CDR3 region has the DNA TGTGCCAGCTCACCAAGTGGGACAGGGACAGAGACCCAGTACTTC. This sequence joins TRBV18 and TRBJ2-5; 9 bases are a match to TRBD1. Germline V gene sequence: CDR1 KGHSH, CDR2 LQKENI. The V segment lost 2 bases and the J segment 4 bases; nucleotides outside the gene matches: 5. The CDR3 covers 15 residues.

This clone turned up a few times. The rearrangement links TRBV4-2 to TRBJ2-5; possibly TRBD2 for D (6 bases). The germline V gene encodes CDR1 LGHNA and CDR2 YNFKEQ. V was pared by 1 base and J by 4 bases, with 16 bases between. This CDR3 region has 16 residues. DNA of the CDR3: TGTGCCAGCAGCCAAGCCTCGGGGGAGCAGAGAGAGACCCAGTACTTC. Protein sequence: CASSQASGEQRETQYF.

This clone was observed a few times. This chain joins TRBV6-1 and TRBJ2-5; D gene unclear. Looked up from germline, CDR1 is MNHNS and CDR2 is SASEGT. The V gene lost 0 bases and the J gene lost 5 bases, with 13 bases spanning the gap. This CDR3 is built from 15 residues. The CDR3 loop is CASSEARWVEETQYF. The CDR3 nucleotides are TGTGCCAGCAGTGAAGCGCGGTGGGTGGAGGAGACCCAGTACTTC.

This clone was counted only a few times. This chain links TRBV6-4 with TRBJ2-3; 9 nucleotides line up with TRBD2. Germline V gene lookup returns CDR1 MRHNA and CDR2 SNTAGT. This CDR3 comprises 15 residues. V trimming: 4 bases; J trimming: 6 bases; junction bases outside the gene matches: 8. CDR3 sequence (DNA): TGTGCCAGCAGTGTCGGCTCTAGCGGGATGGATACGCAGTATTTT. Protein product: CASSVGSSGMDTQYF.

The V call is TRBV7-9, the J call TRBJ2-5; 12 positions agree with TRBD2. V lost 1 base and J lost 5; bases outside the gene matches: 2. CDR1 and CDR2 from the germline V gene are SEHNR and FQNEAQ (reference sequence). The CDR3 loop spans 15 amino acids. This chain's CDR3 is CASSLGLAGDETQYF. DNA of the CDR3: TGTGCCAGCAGCTTAGGACTAGCGGGAGATGAGACCCAGTACTTC.

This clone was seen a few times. Written as DNA, the CDR3 is TGTGCCAGCAGCCGACCCCTAGCGATTGAGACCCAGTACTTC. This encodes CASSRPLAIETQYF. The V call is TRBV6-6, the J call TRBJ2-5, with D perhaps matching TRBD2 (6 bases). V was cut by 6 bases and J by 5 bases, with 16 bases left in between. The V gene's germline CDR1 is MNHNY and CDR2 SVGAGI (reference sequence). The length of the CDR3 is 14 residues.

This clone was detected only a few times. The CDR3 DNA sequence: TGTGCCAGTAGTCCGCTGGGGCGACAGTCCTACGAGCAGTACTTC. Its translation is CASSPLGRQSYEQYF. The V and J genes are TRBV19 and TRBJ2-7, with D possibly TRBD1 on 5 matching bases. Germline V CDR1 and CDR2: LNHDA, SQIVND (reference sequence). Trimming stripped 5 bases from V and 1 base from J, with 15 bases between. CDR3 size: 15 residues.

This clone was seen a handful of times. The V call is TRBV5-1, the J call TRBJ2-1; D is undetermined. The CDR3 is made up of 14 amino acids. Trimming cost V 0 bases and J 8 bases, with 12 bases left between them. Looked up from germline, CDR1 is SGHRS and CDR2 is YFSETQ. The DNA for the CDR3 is TGCGCCAGCAGCTTGGGCCAGATTCTAGATGAGCAGTTCTTC. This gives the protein CASSLGQILDEQFF.

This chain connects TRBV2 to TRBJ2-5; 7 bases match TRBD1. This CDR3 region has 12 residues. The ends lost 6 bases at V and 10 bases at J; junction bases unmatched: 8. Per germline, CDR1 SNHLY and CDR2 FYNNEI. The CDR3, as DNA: TGTGCCAGCAGAGAATCGCAGGGGGTCCAGTACTTC. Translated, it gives CASRESQGVQYF. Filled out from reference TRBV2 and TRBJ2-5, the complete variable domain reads EPEVTQTPSHQVTQMGQEVILRCVPISNHLYFYWYRQILGQKVEFLVSFYNNEISEKSEIFDDQFSVERPDGSNFTLKIRSTKLEDSAMYFCASRESQGVQYFGPGTRLLVL.

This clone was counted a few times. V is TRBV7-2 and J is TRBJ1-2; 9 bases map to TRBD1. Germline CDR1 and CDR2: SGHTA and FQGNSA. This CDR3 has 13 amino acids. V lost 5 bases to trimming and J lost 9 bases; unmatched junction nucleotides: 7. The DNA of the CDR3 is TGTGCCAGCAGCGCGGGACAGGGTGGGAGCTACACCTTC. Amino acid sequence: CASSAGQGGSYTF.

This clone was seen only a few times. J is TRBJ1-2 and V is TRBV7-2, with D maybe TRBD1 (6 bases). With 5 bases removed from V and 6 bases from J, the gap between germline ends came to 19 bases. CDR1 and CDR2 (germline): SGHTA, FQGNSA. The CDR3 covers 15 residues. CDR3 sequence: CASSPGTTRGDGYTF. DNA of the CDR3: TGTGCCAGCAGCCCGGGGACTACAAGGGGGGATGGCTACACCTTC.

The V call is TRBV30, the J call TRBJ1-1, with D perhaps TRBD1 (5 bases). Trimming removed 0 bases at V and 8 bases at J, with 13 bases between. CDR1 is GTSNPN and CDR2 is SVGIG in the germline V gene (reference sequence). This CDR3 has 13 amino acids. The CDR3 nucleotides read TGTGCCTGGAGTGTTATGGGGGGTGCCGAAGCTTTCTTT. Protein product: CAWSVMGGAEAFF.

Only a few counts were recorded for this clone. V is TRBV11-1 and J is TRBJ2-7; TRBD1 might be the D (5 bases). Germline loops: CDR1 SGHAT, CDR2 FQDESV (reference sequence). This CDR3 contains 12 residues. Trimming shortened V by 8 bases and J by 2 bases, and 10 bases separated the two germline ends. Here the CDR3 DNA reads TGTGCCAGCGAGACAGTAGCCTACGAGCAGTACTTC. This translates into CASETVAYEQYF.

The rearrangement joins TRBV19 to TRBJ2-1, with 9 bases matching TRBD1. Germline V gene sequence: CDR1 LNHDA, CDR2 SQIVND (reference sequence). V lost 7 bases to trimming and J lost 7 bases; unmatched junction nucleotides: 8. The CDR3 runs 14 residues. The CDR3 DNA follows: TGTGCCAGTAATGACAGGGGGAGGTTGAATGAGCAGTTCTTC. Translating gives CASNDRGRLNEQFF.

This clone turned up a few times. The CDR3 bases are TGTGCCAGTAGTCTCGAAATTCAGTCTCAAGCTTTCTTT. Protein product: CASSLEIQSQAFF. The rearrangement links TRBV19 to TRBJ1-1; no reliable D call. The CDR3 has 13 amino acids. Germline V gene data show CDR1 as LNHDA and CDR2 as SQIVND (reference sequence). The V end lost 5 bases, the J end lost 9 bases, and 16 bases lay between the germline ends.

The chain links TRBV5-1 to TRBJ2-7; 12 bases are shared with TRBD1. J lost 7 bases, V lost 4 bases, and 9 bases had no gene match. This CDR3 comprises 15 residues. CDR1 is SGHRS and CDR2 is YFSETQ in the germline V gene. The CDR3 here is CASSGSGTGGEEQYF. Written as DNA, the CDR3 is TGCGCCAGCAGCGGTTCCGGGACAGGGGGCGAGGAGCAGTACTTC.

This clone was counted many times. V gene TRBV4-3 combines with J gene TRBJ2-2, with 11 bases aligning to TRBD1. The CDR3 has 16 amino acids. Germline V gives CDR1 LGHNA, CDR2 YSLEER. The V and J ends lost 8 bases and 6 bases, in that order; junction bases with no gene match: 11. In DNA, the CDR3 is TGCGCCAGCGGAAGGGGGACAGGGGGTATGGCCGGGGAGCTGTTTTTT. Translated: CASGRGTGGMAGELFF.

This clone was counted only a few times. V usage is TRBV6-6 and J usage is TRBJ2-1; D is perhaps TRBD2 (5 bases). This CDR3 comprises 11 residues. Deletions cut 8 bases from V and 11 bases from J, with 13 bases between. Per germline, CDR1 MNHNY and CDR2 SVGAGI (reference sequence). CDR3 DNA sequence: TGTGCCAGCCGAGGGCGAGAGAAGCAGTTCTTC. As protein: CASRGREKQFF.

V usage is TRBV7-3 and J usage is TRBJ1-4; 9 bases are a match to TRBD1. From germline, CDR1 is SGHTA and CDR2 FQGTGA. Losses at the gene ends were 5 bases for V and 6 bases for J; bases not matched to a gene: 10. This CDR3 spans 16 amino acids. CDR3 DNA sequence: TGTGCCAGCAGCACCAACACACAGGGGGCGGATGAAAAACTGTTTTTT. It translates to CASSTNTQGADEKLFF.

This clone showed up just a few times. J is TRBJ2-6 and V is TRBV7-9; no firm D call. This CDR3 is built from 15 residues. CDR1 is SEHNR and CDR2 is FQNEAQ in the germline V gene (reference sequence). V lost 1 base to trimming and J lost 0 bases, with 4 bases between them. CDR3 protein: CASSLGASGANVLTF. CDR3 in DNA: TGTGCCAGCAGCTTAGGGGCCTCTGGGGCCAACGTCCTGACTTTC.

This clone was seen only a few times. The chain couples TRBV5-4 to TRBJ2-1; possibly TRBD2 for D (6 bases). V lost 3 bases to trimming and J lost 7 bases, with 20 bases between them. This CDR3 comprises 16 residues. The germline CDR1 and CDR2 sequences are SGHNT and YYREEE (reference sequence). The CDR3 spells CASSSQTSLPVNEQFF. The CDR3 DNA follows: TGTGCCAGCAGCTCACAGACTAGTCTACCCGTTAATGAGCAGTTCTTC.